This T cell receptor (beta chain) stems from a study of T cell changes during pregnancy in multiple sclerosis. Measured with immunoSEQ multiplex PCR; TCRdb has only the in-frame clones, and not every one. The sample holds approximately 83,000 clones; roughly 91% are singletons and the top ten take approximately 4.5%. The CDR3 has 14 amino acids. Germline V gives CDR1 MGHDK, CDR2 SYGVNS. The ends were cut back, 1 base at V and 7 bases at J, with 10 bases in the middle. Sequencing used peripheral blood, obtained in the first trimester of pregnancy. This sequence was found in a female donor with multiple sclerosis, enrolled in a pregnancy study. The chain is built from TRBV25-1 and TRBJ2-2, with D possibly being TRBD2 (6 bases). CDR3 region: CASSEFGGSGELFF. The CDR3 DNA follows: TGTGCCAGCAGTGAATTTGGGGGGAGCGGGGAGCTGTTTTTT.